The clone carrying this T cell receptor (beta chain) came up a few times. No antigen is known for it. The CDR3 runs to 14 residues. Trimming shortened V by 0 bases and J by 4 bases, and 9 bases separated the two germline ends. Germline CDR1 reads SNHLY; CDR2 reads FYNNEI. These data are taken from a study of T cells in Graves' hyperthyroidism and ophthalmopathy. TCR beta CDR3 region amplification was performed from RNA transcripts. First-round RT-PCR targeting the TCR CDR3 was performed with the HTBI primer set. TCRdb analysed the multiplex PCR reads with MiXCR anew, one entry per CDR3 protein. The repertoire holds hundreds of thousands of distinct CDR3 sequences, with nearly 20% as singletons. Orbital computed tomography, thyroid ultrasound, serum thyroxine and TRAb, and clinical symptoms together informed the diagnoses. Cells are PBMCs isolated from 10 ml of fresh blood. Overall study results and limits: Peripheral blood also featured most of the thyroid clonotypes expanded above 0.001. The model anticipated ophthalmopathy a median about six months pre-onset.

This rearrangement joins TRBV2 to TRBJ1-2; D uncertain. Sequencing was carried out using blood. The TCR comes from a man aged 35 to 55 with Graves' ophthalmopathy. The CDR3 bases are TGTGCCAGCAGTGAAGCGGGTCTCCCCTATGGCTACACCTTC. This sequence encodes CASSEAGLPYGYTF.